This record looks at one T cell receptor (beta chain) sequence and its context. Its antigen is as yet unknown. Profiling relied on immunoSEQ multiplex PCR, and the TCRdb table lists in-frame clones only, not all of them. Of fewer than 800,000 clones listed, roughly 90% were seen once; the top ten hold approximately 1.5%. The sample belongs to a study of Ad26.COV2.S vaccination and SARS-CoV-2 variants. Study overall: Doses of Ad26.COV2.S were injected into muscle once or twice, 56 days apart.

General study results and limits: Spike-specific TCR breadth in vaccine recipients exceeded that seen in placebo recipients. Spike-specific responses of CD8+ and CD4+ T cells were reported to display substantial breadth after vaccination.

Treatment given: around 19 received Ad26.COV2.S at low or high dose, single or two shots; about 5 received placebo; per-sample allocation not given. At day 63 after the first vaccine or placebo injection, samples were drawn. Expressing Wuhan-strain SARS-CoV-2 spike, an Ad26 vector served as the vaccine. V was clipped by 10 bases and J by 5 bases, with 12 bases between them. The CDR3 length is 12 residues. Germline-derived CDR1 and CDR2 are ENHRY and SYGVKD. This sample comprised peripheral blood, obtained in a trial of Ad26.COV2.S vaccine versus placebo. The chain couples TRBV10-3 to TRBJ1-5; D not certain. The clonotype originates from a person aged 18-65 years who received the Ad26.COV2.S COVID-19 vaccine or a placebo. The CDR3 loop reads CATEDGYQPQHF. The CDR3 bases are TGTGCCACTGAAGACGGCTATCAGCCCCAGCATTTT.